Each of the 20 T cell receptor beta chains below was sequenced from the same sample in a study of CD8 T cells in ankylosing spondylitis. MiXCR, applied by TCRdb to the 5' RACE reads, yields one record per CDR3 protein. The table has hundreds of thousands of distinct CDR3 sequences, 20% seen once. What was sequenced was blood, either unsorted or a sorted T cell fraction (not recorded which). Receptors originate from a male donor with ankylosing spondylitis or in good health (not recorded which).

This chain connects TRBV4-1 to TRBJ2-2; D tentatively fits TRBD1 or TRBD2 (6 bases each). Germline loops: CDR1 MGHRA, CDR2 YSYEKL. Trimming cost V 0 bases and J 1 base, with 9 bases left between them. The CDR3 sequence is 16 residues long. The CDR3 DNA reads TGCGCCAGCAGCCAAGATGGAGGGGGGAACACCGGGGAGCTGTTTTTT. Amino acids: CASSQDGGGNTGELFF.

The genes are TRBV29-1 and TRBJ1-2; a possible D gene is TRBD1 (6 bases). Trimming stripped 3 bases from V and 4 bases from J, with 12 bases between. This CDR3 region has 13 residues. Germline assignment: CDR1 SQVTM and CDR2 ANQGSEA. The CDR3 region has the DNA TGCAGCGTTGATACAGGGACCCGCTATGGCTACACCTTC. Its translation: CSVDTGTRYGYTF.

This chain connects TRBV5-1 to TRBJ2-1; D remains ambiguous. There are 13 residues in the CDR3. The V end was cut by 0 bases, the J end by 5 bases, with 6 bases between. Germline CDR1 and CDR2: SGHRS and YFSETQ. CDR3 coding DNA: TGCGCCAGCAGCTTGGGGTTCAACAATGAGCAGTTCTTC. This translates into CASSLGFNNEQFF.

V gene TRBV15 combines with J gene TRBJ1-6; D uncertain. The germline V gene has CDR1 LNHNV and CDR2 YYDKDF (reference sequence). CDR3 length: 15 amino acids. The V end lost 0 bases, the J end lost 9 bases, and 12 bases lay between the germline ends. The CDR3, as DNA: TGTGCCACCAGCAGAGAAGACGTTCTCACTTCACCCCTCCACTTT. This sequence encodes CATSREDVLTSPLHF.

This clonotype was seen many times. This chain links TRBV7-9 with TRBJ1-4; D ambiguous. Germline CDR1 and CDR2: SEHNR and FQNEAQ (reference sequence). V lost 5 bases to trimming and J lost 0 bases, with 7 bases between them. CDR3 length: 14 residues. CDR3 nucleotide sequence: TGTGCCAGCAGCAGACTTGCAACTAATGAAAAACTGTTTTTT. Translating gives CASSRLATNEKLFF.

This clonotype appeared a few times. V is TRBV29-1 and J is TRBJ2-1, with no clear D. The V end was cut by 6 bases, the J end by 2 bases, with 14 bases between. The length of the CDR3 is 14 residues. Looked up from germline, CDR1 is SQVTM and CDR2 is ANQGSEA. CDR3 bases: TGCAGCGTCCCCAAGACGGAGACCTACAATGAGCAGTTCTTC. Its protein product is CSVPKTETYNEQFF.

About this clonotype: A clone one base away is much larger, so this may be a read error. The CDR3 reads CASSLGTLNEQFF. CDR3 nucleotide sequence: TGTGCCAGCAGCTTAGGGACCCTCAATGAGCAGTTCTTC. The rearrangement joins TRBV7-9 to TRBJ2-1; D not resolved. The germline V and J ends were trimmed by 1 base and 6 bases, with 7 bases remaining between them. CDR3 length: 13 residues. CDR1 SEHNR and CDR2 FQNEAQ come from the germline V gene (reference sequence).

This clonotype has ten or more counts. V is TRBV5-1 and J is TRBJ2-4; TRBD1 agrees at 7 bases. The CDR3 is made up of 16 amino acids. V lost 4 bases, J lost 6 bases, and 13 bases stayed unmatched. CDR1 is SGHRS, CDR2 YFSETQ, per germline. The CDR3 reads CASSNGQVDTRNIQYF. The CDR3 nucleotides are TGCGCCAGCAGCAACGGACAGGTGGACACAAGAAACATTCAGTACTTC.

Concerning this clonotype: A clone one base away is much larger, so this may be a read error. This chain joins TRBV20-1 and TRBJ1-2; 8 positions match TRBD1. The CDR3 has 11 residues. Unmatched junction bases numbered 7, after V lost 6 bases and J lost 10 bases. Germline V gene sequence: CDR1 DFQATT, CDR2 SNEGSKA (reference sequence). CDR3 region: CSASGTGVYTF. CDR3 nucleotides: TGCAGTGCAAGCGGGACAGGCGTCTACACCTTC.

This chain connects TRBV4-2 to TRBJ2-2; 14 bases are shared with TRBD2. Trimming took 3 bases from V and 4 from J; bases not matched to a gene: 7. CDR1 and CDR2 (germline): LGHNA, YNFKEQ. The CDR3 contains 18 residues. This CDR3 is CASSQEGLAGAPTGELFF. The CDR3 nucleotides are TGTGCCAGCAGCCAGGAGGGACTAGCGGGAGCCCCCACCGGGGAGCTGTTTTTT.

The J gene is TRBJ2-3, the V gene TRBV5-6; D not resolved. Germline V gene data show CDR1 as SGHDT and CDR2 as YYEEEE. The CDR3 loop spans 12 amino acids. V was clipped by 1 base and J by 4 bases, with 4 bases between them. CDR3 amino acids: CASSLWPDTQYF. The CDR3 DNA sequence: TGTGCCAGCAGCTTGTGGCCAGATACGCAGTATTTT.

This clonotype was found a few times. V and J are TRBV20-1 and TRBJ1-4, with 8 nucleotides matching TRBD1. V lost 3 bases, J lost 8 bases, and 5 bases stayed unmatched. The germline CDR1 and CDR2 sequences are DFQATT and SNEGSKA (reference sequence). The CDR3 spans 13 residues. The CDR3 DNA is TGCAGTGCTAGGGGGGGACAGGCCGAAAAACTGTTTTTT. Translating it yields CSARGGQAEKLFF.

The table lists this clonotype with a few counts. The rearrangement joins TRBV20-1 to TRBJ1-4; D call uncertain. The CDR3 spans 13 residues. Trimming left V 8 bases short and J 8 bases short, with 18 bases between. The V gene's germline CDR1 is DFQATT and CDR2 SNEGSKA (reference sequence). CDR3: CSILGFREEKLFF. The CDR3 DNA reads TGCAGTATATTGGGATTTAGGGAAGAAAAACTGTTTTTT.

This clonotype was counted at least ten times. The chain employs TRBV27 and TRBJ2-7; D uncertain. Germline V gene sequence: CDR1 MNHEY, CDR2 SMNVEV (reference sequence). The CDR3 covers 12 residues. The CDR3 DNA sequence: TGTGTTACTTCGGGCAGGAGCAACGAGCAGTACGTC. It is translated as CVTSGRSNEQYV.

The DNA for the CDR3 is TGTGCCAGCAGCTTAGGGGCAGTCCCGGGGCAGCCCCAGCATTTT. It encodes CASSLGAVPGQPQHF. This chain links TRBV7-6 with TRBJ1-5; no reliable D call. V was pared by 1 base and J by 7 bases, with 14 bases between. This CDR3 contains 15 residues. Germline V lookup: CDR1 SGHVS, CDR2 FNYEAQ.

This clonotype was seen a few times. The chain recombines TRBV24-1 with TRBJ1-1, with D possibly matching TRBD1 (6 bases). Trimming stripped 3 bases from V and 11 bases from J, with 12 bases between. This CDR3 has 12 amino acids. Germline-derived CDR1 and CDR2 are KGHDR and SFDVKD. CDR3 loop: CATSDRGGSAFF. The DNA for the CDR3 is TGTGCCACCAGTGATAGGGGGGGCTCGGCTTTCTTT.

The chain is built from TRBV20-1 and TRBJ2-7; D is possibly TRBD2 (6 bases). The CDR3 sequence is 13 residues long. In germline, CDR1 is DFQATT, CDR2 SNEGSKA (reference sequence). V was shortened by 6 bases and J by 2 bases, with 14 bases between the two germline ends. CDR3 amino acids: CSAGGRATYEQYV. In nucleotides, the CDR3 is TGCAGTGCCGGGGGTCGGGCGACCTACGAGCAGTACGTC.

This clonotype was observed at least ten times. V gene TRBV12-3 or TRBV12-4 combines with J gene TRBJ1-5; possible D gene TRBD1, 6 bases. The CDR3 length is 14 residues. The V gene lost 0 bases and the J gene lost 6 bases, with 9 bases spanning the gap. As DNA, the CDR3 is TGTGCCAGCAGTTTAGCACAGGGCAGTCAGCCCCAGCATTTT. This gives the protein CASSLAQGSQPQHF.

The rearrangement uses TRBV12-3 or TRBV12-4 and TRBJ1-6, with 10 bases matching TRBD1. Trimming at V came to 6 bases and at J to 10 bases, leaving 6 bases not matched to a gene. The CDR3 has 14 amino acids. The CDR3 nucleotides read TGTGCCAGCAGCTTGACAGGGGGCTGGTCACCCCTCCACTTT. Translating it yields CASSLTGGWSPLHF.

This clonotype came up many times. This rearrangement joins TRBV20-1 to TRBJ2-3; TRBD2 might be the D (6 bases). Germline V gene lookup returns CDR1 DFQATT and CDR2 SNEGSKA (reference sequence). The CDR3 is made up of 14 amino acids. Between the trimmed V and J ends, which lost 6 bases and 3 bases, there was a span of 16 bases. This chain's CDR3 is CSAPRGFGTDTQYF. Written as DNA, the CDR3 is TGCAGTGCCCCCCGGGGGTTTGGAACAGATACGCAGTATTTT.